The clone carrying this T cell receptor (beta chain) was recorded at least ten times. Its antigen is undetermined. The sample belongs to a study of glioma-infiltrating T cells. Study background: Glioblastomas were WHO grade IV, sampled at first diagnosis; low-grade were grade II. Overall study findings and caveats: Patients with low tissue-blood divergence carried a signature set of shared blood CDR3 motifs. Tissue-blood divergence was below expectation in non-neoplastic patients, above in gliomas. Very few CDR3 sequences were shared between tissue and blood.

Amplification of TCR alpha and beta CDR3 regions from RNA used iRepertoire nested multiplex PCR. One entry per CDR3 protein, called by TCRdb with MiXCR from the multiplex PCR reads. The sample has more than 300,000 distinct CDR3 sequences, roughly two fifths seen once. V trimming: 6 bases; J trimming: 5 bases; junction bases outside the gene matches: 3. Germline CDR1 reads DFQATT; CDR2 reads SNEGSKA (reference sequence). The CDR3 has 13 residues. The receptor was isolated from a human donor with low-grade glioma or glioblastoma, undergoing nonglioma brain surgery, or in good health (not recorded which). This chain links TRBV20-1 with TRBJ1-5; 11 bases map to TRBD1. Sequenced input: glioma tissue, nonneoplastic brain tissue, or PBMCs (not recorded which). CDR3 loop: CSAQDRGHQPQHF. The DNA for the CDR3 is TGCAGTGCCCAGGACAGGGGGCATCAGCCCCAGCATTTT.